These T cell receptor beta chains were read from a single sample in a study of cytomegalovirus exposure and HLA in healthy donors. Sequencing used immunoSEQ multiplex PCR; TCRdb keeps in-frame clones, though not all of them. The sample consists of 130,000 or so clones, around 84% of them appearing once. Sequenced input: PBMCs. The receptors shown here come from a woman aged 18-29 years in good health and CMV-seropositive. The CDR3 runs from the conserved cysteine through the conserved F or W. The order of the fields is V gene, CDR3 protein.

TRBV27	CASSFFSSTDTQYF
TRBV27	CASSSTDKSSYNSPLHF
TRBV7-9	CASSSLGQGMNTEAFF
TRBV11-2	CASRFTGGRDTGELFF
TRBV6-1	CASSPGQSYEQYF
TRBV25-1	CASSNRVYEQYF
TRBV7-3	CASSSTSTGNTEAFF
TRBV5-1	CASSPWTSGGSMIHSSTDTQYF
TRBV19	CASSVGQGRGYTF
TRBV6-5	CASSEIGVETEAFF
TRBV5-1	CASSFTGARTDTQYF
TRBV11-3	CASSPGQGQNEAFF
TRBV25-1	CASSYTGATDTQYF
TRBV6-1	CASSEYSQPQHF
TRBV13	CASSWLAGGQETQYF
TRBV27	CASKLTGGTNQPQHF
TRBV7-3	CASSPVGGYNEQFF
TRBV28	CASRTGVGAFF
TRBV27	CAIRGQGEYEQYF
TRBV19	CASSIEGVGEQYF
TRBV9	CASSTRGLGTDTQYF
TRBV5-4	CASSPQDRDNYGYTF
TRBV6-1	CASSEDGGNEQFF
TRBV7-9	CASSSDRDSGYTF
TRBV4-1	CASSQPGQPYNEQFF
TRBV6-1	CASSEWAHRGETQYF
TRBV5-1	CASSLGGQSSGNTIYF
TRBV9	CASSATIGGADTQYF
TRBV7-8	CASRRGGTRGGDTQYF
TRBV27	CASSFQGAKYEQYF
TRBV28	CASSLSGGSYEQYF
TRBV6-1	CASGADRYTDTQYF
TRBV11-1	CASSAQTGSTEAFF
TRBV5-1	CASSANPVNTEAFF
TRBV6-1	CASSEVLTYGYTF
TRBV29-1	CSVEDWAEYEQYF
TRBV9	CASGSPGTDTQYF
TRBV19	CASSRLAGPRGTQYF
TRBV7-9	CASSLGGLLNQPQHF
TRBV19	CASSILPTANYGYTF
TRBV6-6	CASTLDGENIQYF
TRBV6-1	CASSQGPEAFF
TRBV7-9	CASSYRDNEQFF
TRBV27	CASSFVRQSSYEQYF
TRBV15	CATSSGYYEQYF
TRBV7-9	CASSSLPSRDRGSPGELFF